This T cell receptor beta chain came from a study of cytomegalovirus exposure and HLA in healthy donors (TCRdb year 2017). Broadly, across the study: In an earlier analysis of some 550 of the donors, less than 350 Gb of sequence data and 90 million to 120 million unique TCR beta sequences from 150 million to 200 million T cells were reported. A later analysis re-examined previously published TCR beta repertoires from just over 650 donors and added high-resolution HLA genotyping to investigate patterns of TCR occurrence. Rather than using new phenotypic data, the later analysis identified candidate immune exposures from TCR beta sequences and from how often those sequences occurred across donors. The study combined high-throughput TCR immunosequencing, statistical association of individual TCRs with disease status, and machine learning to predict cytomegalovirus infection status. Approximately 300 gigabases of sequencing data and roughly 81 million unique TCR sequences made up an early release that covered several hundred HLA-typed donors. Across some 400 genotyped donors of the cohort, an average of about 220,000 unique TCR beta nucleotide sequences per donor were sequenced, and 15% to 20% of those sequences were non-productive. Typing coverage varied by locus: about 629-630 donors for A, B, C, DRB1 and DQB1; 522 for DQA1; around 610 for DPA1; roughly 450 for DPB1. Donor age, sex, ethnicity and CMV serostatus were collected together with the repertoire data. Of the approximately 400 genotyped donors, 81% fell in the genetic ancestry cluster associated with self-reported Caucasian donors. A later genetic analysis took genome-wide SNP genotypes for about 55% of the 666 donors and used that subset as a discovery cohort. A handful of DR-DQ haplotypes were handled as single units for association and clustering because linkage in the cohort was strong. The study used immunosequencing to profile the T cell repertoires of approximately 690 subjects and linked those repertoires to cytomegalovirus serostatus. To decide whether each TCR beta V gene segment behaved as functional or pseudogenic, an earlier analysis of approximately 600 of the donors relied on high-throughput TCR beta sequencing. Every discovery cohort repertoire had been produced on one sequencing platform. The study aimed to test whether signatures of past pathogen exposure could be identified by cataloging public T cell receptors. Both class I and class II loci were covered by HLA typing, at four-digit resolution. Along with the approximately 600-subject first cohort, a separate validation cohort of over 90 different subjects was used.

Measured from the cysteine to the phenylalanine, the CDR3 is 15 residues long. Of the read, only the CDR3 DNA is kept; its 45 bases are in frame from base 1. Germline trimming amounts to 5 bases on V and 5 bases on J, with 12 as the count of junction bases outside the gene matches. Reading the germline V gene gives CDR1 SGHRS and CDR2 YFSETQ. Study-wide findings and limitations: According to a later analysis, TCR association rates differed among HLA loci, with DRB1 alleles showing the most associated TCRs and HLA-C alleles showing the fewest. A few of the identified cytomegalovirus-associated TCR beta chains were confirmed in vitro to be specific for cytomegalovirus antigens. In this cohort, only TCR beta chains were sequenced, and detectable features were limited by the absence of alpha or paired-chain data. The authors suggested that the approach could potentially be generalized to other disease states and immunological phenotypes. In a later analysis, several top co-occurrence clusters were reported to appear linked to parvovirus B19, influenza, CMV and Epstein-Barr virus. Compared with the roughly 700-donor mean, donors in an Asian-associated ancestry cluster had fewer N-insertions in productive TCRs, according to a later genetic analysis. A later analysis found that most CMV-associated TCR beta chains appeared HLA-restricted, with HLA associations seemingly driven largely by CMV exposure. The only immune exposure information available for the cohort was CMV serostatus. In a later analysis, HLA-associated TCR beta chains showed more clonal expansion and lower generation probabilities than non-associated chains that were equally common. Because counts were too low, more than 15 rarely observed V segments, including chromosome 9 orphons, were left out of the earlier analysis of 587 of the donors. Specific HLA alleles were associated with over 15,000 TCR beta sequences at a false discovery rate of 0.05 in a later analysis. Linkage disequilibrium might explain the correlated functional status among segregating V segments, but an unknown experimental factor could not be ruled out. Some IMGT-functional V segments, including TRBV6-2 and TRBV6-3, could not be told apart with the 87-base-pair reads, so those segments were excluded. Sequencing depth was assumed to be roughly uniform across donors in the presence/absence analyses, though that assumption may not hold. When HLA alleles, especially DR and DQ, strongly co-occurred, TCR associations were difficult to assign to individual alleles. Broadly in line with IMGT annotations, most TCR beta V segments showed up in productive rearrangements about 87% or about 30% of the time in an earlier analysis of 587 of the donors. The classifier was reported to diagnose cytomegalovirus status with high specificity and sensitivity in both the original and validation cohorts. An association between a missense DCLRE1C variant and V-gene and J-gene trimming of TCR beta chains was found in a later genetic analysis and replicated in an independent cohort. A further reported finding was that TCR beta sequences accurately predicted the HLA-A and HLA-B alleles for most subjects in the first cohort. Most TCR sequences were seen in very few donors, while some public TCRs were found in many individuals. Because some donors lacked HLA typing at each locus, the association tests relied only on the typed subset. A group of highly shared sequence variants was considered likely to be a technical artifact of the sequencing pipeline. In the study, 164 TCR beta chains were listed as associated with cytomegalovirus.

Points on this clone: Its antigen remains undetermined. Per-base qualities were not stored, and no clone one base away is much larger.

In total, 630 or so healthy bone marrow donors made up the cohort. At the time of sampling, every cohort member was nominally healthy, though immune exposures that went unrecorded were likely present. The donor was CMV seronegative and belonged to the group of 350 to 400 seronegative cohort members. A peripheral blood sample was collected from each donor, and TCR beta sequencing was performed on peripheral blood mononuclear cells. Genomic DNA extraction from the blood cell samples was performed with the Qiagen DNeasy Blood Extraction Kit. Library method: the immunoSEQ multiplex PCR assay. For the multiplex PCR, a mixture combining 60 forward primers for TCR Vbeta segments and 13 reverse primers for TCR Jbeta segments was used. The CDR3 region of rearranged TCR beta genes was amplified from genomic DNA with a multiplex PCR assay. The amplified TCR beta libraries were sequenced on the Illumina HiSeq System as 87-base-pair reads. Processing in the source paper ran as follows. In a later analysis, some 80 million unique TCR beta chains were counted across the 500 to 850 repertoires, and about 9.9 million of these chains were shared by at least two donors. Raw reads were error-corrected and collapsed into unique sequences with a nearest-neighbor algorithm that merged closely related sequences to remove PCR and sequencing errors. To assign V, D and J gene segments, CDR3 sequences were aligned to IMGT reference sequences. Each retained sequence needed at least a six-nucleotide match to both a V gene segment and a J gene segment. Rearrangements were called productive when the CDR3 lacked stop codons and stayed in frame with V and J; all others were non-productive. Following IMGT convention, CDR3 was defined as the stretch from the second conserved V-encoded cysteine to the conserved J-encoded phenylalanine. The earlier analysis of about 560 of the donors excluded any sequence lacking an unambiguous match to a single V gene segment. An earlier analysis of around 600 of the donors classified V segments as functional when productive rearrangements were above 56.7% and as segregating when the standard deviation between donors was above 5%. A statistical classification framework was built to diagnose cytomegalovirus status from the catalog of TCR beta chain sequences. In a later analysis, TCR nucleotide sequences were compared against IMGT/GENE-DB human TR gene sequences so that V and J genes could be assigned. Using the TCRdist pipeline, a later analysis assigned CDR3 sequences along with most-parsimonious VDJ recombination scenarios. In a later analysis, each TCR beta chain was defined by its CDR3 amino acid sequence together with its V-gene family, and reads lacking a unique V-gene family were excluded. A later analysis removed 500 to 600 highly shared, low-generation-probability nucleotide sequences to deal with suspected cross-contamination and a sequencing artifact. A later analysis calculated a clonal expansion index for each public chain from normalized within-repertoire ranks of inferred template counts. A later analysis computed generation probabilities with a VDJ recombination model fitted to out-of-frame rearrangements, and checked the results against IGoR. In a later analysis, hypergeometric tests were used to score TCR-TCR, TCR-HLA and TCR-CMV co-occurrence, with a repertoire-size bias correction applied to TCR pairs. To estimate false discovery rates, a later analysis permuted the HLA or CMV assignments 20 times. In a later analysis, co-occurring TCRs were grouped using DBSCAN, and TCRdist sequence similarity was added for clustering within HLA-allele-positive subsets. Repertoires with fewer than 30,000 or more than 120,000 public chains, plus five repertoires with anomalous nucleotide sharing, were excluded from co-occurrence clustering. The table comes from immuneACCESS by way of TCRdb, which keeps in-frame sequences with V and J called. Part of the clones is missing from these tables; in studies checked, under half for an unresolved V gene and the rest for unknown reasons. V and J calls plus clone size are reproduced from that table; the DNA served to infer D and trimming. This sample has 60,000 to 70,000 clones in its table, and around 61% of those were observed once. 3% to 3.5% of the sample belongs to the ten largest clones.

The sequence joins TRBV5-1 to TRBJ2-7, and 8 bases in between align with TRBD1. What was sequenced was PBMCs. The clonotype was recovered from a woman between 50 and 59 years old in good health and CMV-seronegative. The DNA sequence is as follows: TGCGCCAGCAGTTCAGCCGACAGGGGCCCCAACGAGCAGTACTTC. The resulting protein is CASSSADRGPNEQYF. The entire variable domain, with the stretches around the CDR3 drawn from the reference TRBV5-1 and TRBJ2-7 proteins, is KAGVTQTPRYLIKTRGQQVTLSCSPISGHRSVSWYQQTPGQGLQFLFEYFSETQRNKGNFPGRFSGRQFSNSRSEMNVSTLELGDSALYLCASSSADRGPNEQYFGPGTRLTVT.